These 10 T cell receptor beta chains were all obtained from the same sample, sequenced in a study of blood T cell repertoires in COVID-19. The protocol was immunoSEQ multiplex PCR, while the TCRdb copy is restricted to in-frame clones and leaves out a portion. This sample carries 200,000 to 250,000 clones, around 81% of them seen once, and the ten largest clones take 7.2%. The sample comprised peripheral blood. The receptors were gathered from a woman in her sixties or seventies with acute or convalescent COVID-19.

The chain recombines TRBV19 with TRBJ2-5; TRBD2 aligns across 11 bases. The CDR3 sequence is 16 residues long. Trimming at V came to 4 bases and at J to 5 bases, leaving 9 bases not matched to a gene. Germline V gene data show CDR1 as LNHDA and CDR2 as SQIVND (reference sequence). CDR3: CASSTLGTSGSETQYF. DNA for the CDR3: TGTGCCAGTAGTACTTTAGGGACTAGCGGTTCTGAGACCCAGTACTTC.

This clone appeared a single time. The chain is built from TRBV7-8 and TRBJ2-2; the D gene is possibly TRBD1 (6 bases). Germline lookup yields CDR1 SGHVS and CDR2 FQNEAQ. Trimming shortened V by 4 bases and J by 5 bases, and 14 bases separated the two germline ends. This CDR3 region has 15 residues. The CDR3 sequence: CASSSRQASTGELFF. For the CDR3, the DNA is TGTGCCAGCAGCTCCCGACAGGCATCGACCGGGGAGCTGTTTTTT.

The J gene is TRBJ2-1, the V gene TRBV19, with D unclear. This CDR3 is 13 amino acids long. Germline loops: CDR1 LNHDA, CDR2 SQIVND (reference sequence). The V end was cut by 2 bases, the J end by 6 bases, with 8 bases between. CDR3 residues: CASSIPPLNEQFF. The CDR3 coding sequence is TGTGCCAGTAGTATACCCCCTCTCAATGAGCAGTTCTTC. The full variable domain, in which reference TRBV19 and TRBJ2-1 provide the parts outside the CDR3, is DGGITQSPKYLFRKEGQNVTLSCEQNLNHDAMYWYRQDPGQGLRLIYYSQIVNDFQKGDIAEGYSVSREKKESFPLTVTSAQKNPTAFYLCASSIPPLNEQFFGPGTRLTVL.

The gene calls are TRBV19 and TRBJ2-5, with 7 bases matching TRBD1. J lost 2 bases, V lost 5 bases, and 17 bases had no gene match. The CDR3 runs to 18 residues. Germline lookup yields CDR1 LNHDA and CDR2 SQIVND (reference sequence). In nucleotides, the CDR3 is TGTGCCAGTAGTCTACGGTTTTACGGGGACAGCATACAAGAGACCCAGTACTTC. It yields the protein CASSLRFYGDSIQETQYF.

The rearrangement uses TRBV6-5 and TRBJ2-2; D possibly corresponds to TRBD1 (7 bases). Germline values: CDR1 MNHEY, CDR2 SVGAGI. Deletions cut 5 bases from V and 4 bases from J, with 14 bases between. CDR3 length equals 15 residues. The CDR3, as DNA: TGTGCCAGCAGTCCACAGGGGAGGATCACCGGGGAGCTGTTTTTT. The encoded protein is CASSPQGRITGELFF.

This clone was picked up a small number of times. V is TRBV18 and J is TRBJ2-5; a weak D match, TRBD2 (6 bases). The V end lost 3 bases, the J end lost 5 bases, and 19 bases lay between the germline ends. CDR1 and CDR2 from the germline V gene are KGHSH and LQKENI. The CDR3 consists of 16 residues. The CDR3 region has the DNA TGTGCCAGCTCACCTCAGAACCGGCGGGGTGCGGAGACCCAGTACTTC. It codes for CASSPQNRRGAETQYF. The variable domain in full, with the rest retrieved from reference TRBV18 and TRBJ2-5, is NAGVMQNPRHLVRRRGQEARLRCSPMKGHSHVYWYRQLPEEGLKFMVYLQKENIIDESGMPKERFSAEFPKEGPSILRIQQVVRGDSAAYFCASSPQNRRGAETQYFGPGTRLLVL.

CDR3 coding DNA: TGCAGCGTTGTCCGGCAGGCCGCCGGGACCCAGTACTTC. This translates into CSVVRQAAGTQYF. This chain links TRBV29-1 with TRBJ2-5; D not certain. Trimming stripped 4 bases from V and 7 bases from J, with 16 bases between. Germline-derived CDR1 and CDR2 are SQVTM and ANQGSEA. The CDR3 has 13 amino acids.

The CDR3 reads CASSLVGTGASYEQYF. Written as DNA, the CDR3 is TGTGCCAGCAGCTTAGTAGGGACAGGGGCATCCTACGAGCAGTACTTC. The J gene is TRBJ2-7, the V gene TRBV7-2, with 10 nucleotides matching TRBD1. With 1 base clipped from V and 1 base from J, the junction kept 4 bases outside the gene matches. Per germline, CDR1 SGHTA and CDR2 FQGNSA. CDR3 length: 16 residues.

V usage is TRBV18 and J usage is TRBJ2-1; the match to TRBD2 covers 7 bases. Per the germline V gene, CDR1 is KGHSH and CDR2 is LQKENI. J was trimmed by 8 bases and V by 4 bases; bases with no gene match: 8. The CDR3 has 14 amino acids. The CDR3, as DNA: TGTGCCAGCTCACACCCGGGGGGTCCCGATGAGCAGTTCTTC. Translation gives CASSHPGGPDEQFF.

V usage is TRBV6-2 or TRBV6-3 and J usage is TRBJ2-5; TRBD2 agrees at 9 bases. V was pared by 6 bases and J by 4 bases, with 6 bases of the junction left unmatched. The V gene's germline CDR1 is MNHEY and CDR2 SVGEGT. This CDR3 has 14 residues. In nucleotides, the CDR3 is TGTGCCAGCAGCCCCGGGACTAGCCGAGAGACCCAGTACTTC. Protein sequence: CASSPGTSRETQYF.